A selection of T cell receptor beta chains follows, all from one sample in a study of human T cells and chemical hapten exposure. A single record per CDR3 protein comes from TCRdb applying MiXCR to the RACE reads. The sample yields more than 300,000 distinct CDR3 sequences, about 5% seen once. The sequencing here drew on whole blood, taken in connection with sensitization to the hapten diphenylcyclopropenone (DPC). The source is a young woman with alopecia areata. Some clones in this sample may be carry-over from other donors' samples. The CDR3 runs from the conserved cysteine through the conserved F or W. D genes are given only for firm matches. Only some rows state a clone size, as once, few, many or a class for expanded clones.

TRBJ2-7 | TRBV21-1 | . | many | TGTGCCAGCAAGCGGAGCTCCTACGAGCAGTACTTC | CASKRSSYEQYF
TRBJ2-7 | TRBV4-3 | TRBD2 | few | TGCGCCAGCAGCCCGTACCTGAATCTAGCGGGGGGCACCTACGAGCAGTACTTC | CASSPYLNLAGGTYEQYF
TRBJ1-6 | TRBV12-3/TRBV12-4 | . | few | TGTGCCAGCAGTTTTCGGGCGCGGGATTCACCCCTCCACTTT | CASSFRARDSPLHF
TRBJ1-1 | TRBV29-1 | . | few | TGCAGCGTTCGACAGGTTTTGAGCACTGAAGCTTTCTTT | CSVRQVLSTEAFF
TRBJ1-1 | TRBV6-1 | TRBD1 | . | TGTGCCAGCAGTCCTGGGACAGGGCGAAGGAACACTGAAGCTTTCTTT | CASSPGTGRRNTEAFF
TRBJ1-5 | TRBV20-1 | . | . | TGCAGTGCTAGAGATCCAGGGTTTCAGCCCCAGCATTTT | CSARDPGFQPQHF
TRBJ1-4 | TRBV5-1 | . | few | TGCGCCAGCAGCTTAGGGACCGATGGGGGAAAACTGTTTTTT | CASSLGTDGGKLFF
TRBJ1-3 | TRBV7-6 | . | . | TGTGCCAGCAGCTTAATGGGGGGCTCTGGAAACACCATATATTTT | CASSLMGGSGNTIYF
TRBJ2-7 | TRBV5-5 | . | . | TGTGCCAGCAGCTTGGGGTGGTTGGCCTACGAGCAGTACTTC | CASSLGWLAYEQYF
TRBJ2-1 | TRBV5-1 | . | many | TGCGCCAGCAGCCCATGGACGGGGAACGCAGACAATGAGCAGTTCTTC | CASSPWTGNADNEQFF
TRBJ2-7 | TRBV6-5 | TRBD2 | . | TGTGCCAGCAGCGGGGGGGAAGGGAGTCCCTACGAGCAGTACTTC | CASSGGEGSPYEQYF
TRBJ1-6 | TRBV18 | . | many | TGTGCCAGCTCACCACTGGGAACAGTTAGGAATTCACCCCTCCACTTT | CASSPLGTVRNSPLHF
TRBJ1-6 | TRBV10-3 | TRBD1 | . | TGTGCCATCAGTGAGTCGGTGACAGGGGGCGCGAAGAATTCACCCCTCCACTTT | CAISESVTGGAKNSPLHF
TRBJ1-4 | TRBV12-3/TRBV12-4 | . | many | TGTGCCAGCAGTTCCCCCCGGGGAGAGGATGAAAAACTGTTTTTT | CASSSPRGEDEKLFF
TRBJ2-2 | TRBV3-1 | . | . | TGTGCCAGCAGCCAAGATAAGGAAAGAGCGAACACCGGGGAGCTGTTTTTT | CASSQDKERANTGELFF
TRBJ2-5 | TRBV11-2 | . | . | TGTGCCAGCAGCTTGGTGGGAGCTGAGACCCAGTACTTC | CASSLVGAETQYF